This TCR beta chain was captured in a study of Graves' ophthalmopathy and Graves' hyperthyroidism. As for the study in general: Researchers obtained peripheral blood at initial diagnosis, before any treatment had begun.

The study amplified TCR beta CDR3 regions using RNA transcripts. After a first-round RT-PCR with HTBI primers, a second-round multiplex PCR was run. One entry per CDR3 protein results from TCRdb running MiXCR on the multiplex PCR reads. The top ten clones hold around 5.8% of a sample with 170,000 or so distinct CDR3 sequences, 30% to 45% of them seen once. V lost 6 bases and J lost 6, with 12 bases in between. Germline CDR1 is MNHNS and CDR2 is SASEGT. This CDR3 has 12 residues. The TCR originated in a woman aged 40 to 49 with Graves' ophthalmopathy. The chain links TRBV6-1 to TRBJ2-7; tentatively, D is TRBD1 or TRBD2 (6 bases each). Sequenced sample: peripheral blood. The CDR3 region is CASRRRGAEQYF. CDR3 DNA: TGTGCCAGCAGAAGAAGGGGGGCCGAGCAGTACTTC.